What follows is one TCR beta chain and its context. Source study methods: Estimates of nucleated cell counts were drawn from the amplification of reference gene primers. The method was immunoSEQ multiplex PCR; TCRdb's version includes in-frame clones alone and lacks a portion of them. V, J and clone size are taken as reported in that table, and D and trimming were inferred from the DNA itself. The table lists under 75,000 clones, about 81% of them singletons, with roughly 14% in the top ten. This sample was taken from a study of blood T cell repertoires in COVID-19. Study-wide background: From the United States, Italy and Spain came samples of acute and convalescent COVID-19. From T cells, B-cell-depleted T cells, or PBMCs came the material, which was cDNA or gDNA.

This CDR3 is 12 amino acids long. V was pared by 5 bases and J by 7 bases, with 11 bases between. Germline V lookup: CDR1 SEHNR, CDR2 FQNEAQ (reference sequence). This sequence joins TRBV7-9 and TRBJ1-1; perhaps TRBD1 as D (6 bases). The sequenced material came from peripheral blood. This receptor was taken from a man older than 75 with acute or convalescent COVID-19. CDR3 sequence: CASSPGDGEAFF. CDR3 nucleotides: TGTGCCAGCAGCCCAGGGGACGGTGAAGCTTTCTTT.